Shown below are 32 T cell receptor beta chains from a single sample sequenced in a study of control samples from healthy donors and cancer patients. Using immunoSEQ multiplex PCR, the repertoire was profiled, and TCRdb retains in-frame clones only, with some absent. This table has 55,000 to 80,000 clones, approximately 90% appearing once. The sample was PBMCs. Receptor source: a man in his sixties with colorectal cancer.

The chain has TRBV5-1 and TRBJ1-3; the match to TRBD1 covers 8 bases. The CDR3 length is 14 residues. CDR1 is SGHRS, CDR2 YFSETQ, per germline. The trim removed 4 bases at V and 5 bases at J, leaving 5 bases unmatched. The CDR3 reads CASSTGQGRNTIYF. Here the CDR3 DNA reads TGCGCCAGCAGCACCGGACAGGGAAGAAACACCATATATTTT. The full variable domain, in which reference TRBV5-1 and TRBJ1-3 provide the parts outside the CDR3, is KAGVTQTPRYLIKTRGQQVTLSCSPISGHRSVSWYQQTPGQGLQFLFEYFSETQRNKGNFPGRFSGRQFSNSRSEMNVSTLELGDSALYLCASSTGQGRNTIYFGEGSWLTVV.

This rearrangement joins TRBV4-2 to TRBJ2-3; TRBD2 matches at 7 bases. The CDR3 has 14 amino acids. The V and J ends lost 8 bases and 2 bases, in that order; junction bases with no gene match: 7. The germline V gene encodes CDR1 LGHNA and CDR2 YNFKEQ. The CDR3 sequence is CASWAGVPTDTQYF. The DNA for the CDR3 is TGTGCCAGCTGGGCGGGAGTGCCCACAGATACGCAGTATTTT.

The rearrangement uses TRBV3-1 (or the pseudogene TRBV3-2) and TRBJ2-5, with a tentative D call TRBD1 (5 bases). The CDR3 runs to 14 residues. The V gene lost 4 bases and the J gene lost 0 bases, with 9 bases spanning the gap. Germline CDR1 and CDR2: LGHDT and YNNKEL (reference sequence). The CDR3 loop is CASSRQPYQETQYF. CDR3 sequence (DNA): TGTGCCAGCAGCCGACAGCCGTACCAAGAGACCCAGTACTTC.

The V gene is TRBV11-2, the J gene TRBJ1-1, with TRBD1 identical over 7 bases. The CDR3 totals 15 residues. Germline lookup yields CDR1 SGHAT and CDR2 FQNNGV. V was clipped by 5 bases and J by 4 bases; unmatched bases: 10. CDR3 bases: TGTGCCAGCAGCCTTTGGGAGACAGGGAGCACTGAAGCTTTCTTT. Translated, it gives CASSLWETGSTEAFF.

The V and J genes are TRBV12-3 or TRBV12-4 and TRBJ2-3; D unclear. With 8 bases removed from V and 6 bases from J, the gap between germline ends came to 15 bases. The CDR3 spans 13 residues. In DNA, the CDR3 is TGTGCCAGCCGTAAGGTGGGCAGCGATACGCAGTATTTT. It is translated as CASRKVGSDTQYF.

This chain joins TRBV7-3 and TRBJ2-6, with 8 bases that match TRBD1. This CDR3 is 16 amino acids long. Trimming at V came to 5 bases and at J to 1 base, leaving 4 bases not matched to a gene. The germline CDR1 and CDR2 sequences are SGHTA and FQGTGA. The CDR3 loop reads CASSRQGKSGANVLTF. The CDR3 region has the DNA TGTGCCAGCAGCCGACAGGGGAAGTCTGGGGCCAACGTCCTGACTTTC.

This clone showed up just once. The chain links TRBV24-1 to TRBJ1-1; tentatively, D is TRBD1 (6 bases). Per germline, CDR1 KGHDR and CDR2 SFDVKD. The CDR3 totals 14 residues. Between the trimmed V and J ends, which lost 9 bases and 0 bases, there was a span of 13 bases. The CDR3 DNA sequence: TGTGCCACCTTCTGGGGGGGGCTGAACACTGAAGCTTTCTTT. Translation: CATFWGGLNTEAFF.

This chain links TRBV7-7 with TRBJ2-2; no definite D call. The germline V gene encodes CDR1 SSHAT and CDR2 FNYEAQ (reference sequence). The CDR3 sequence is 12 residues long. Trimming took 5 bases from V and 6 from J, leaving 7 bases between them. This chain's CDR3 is CASSDGSGELFF. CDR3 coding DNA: TGTGCCAGCAGCGACGGGTCCGGGGAGCTGTTTTTT.

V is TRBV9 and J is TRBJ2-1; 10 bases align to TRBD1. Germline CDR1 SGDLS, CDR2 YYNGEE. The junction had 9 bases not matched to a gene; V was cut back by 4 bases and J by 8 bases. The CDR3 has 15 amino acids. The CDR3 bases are TGTGCCAGCAGCTCCCGGGACAGGGGAACGGATGAGCAGTTCTTC. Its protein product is CASSSRDRGTDEQFF.

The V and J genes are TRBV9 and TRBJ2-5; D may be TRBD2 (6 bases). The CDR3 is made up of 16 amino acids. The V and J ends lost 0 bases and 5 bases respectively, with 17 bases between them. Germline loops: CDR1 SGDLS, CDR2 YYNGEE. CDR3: CASSVDHPGEDETQYF. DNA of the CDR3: TGTGCCAGCAGCGTAGATCACCCGGGAGAAGACGAGACCCAGTACTTC.

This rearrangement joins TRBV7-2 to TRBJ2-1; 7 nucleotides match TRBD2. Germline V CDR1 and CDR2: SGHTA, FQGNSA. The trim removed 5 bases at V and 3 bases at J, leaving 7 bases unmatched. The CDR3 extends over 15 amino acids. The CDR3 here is CASSVIAGLYNEQFF. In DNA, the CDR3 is TGTGCCAGCAGCGTAATAGCGGGCCTCTACAATGAGCAGTTCTTC.

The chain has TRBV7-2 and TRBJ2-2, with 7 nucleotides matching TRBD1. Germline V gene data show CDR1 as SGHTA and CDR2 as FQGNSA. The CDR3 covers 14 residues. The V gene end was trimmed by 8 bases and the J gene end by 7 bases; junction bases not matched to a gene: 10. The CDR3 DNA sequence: TGTGCCAGCGAACCGGGACAGATGAGCGGGGAGCTGTTTTTT. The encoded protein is CASEPGQMSGELFF.

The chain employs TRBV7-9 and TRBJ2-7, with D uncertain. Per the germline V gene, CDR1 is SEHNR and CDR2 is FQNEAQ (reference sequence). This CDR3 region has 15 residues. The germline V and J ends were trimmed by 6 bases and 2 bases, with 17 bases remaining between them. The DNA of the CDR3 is TGTGCCAGCAGTTACGAAGCGTTTACAACCTACGAGCAGTACTTC. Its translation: CASSYEAFTTYEQYF.

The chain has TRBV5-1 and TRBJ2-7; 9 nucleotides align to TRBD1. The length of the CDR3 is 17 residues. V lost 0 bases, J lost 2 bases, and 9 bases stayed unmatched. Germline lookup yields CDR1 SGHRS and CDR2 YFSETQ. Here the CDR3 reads CASSLADGTGIAYEQYF. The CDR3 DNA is TGCGCCAGCAGCTTGGCAGACGGGACAGGGATTGCCTACGAGCAGTACTTC.

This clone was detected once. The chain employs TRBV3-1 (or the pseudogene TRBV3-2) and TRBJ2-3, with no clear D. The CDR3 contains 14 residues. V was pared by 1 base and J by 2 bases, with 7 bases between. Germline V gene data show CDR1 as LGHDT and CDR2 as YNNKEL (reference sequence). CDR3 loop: CASSQVGATDTQYF. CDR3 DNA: TGTGCCAGCAGCCAAGTGGGCGCCACAGATACGCAGTATTTT.

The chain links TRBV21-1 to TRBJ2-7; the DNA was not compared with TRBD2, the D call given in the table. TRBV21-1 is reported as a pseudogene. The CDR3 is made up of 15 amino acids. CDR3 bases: TGTGCCAGCAGCAAAGCGAGGCGGGGAGACTACGAGCAGTACTTC. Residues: CASSKARRGDYEQYF.

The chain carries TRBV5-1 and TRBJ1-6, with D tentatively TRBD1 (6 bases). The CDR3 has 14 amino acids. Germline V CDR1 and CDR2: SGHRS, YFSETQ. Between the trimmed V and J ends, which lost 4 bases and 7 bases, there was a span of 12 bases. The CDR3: CASSGRDTNSPLHF. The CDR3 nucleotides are TGCGCCAGCAGCGGCCGGGACACCAATTCACCCCTCCACTTT.

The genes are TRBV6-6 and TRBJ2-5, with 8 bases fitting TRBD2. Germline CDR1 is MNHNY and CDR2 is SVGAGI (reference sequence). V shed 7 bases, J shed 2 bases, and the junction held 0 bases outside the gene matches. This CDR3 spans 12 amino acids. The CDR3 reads CASTGGQETQYF. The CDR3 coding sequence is TGTGCCAGCACGGGGGGGCAAGAGACCCAGTACTTC.

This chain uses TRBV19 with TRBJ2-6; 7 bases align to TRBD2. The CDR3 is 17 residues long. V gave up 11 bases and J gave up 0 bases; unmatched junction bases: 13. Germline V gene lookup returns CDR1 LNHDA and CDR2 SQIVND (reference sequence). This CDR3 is CAWKIAGVSSGANVLTF. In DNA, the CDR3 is TGTGCCTGGAAAATTGCGGGGGTTTCCTCTGGGGCCAACGTCCTGACTTTC.

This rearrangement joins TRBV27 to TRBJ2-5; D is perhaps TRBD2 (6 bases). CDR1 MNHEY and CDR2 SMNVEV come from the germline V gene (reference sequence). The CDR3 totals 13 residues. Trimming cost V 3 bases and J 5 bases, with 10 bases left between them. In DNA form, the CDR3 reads TGTGCCAGCAGTTTCGATGGGGGGGAGACCCAGTACTTC. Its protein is CASSFDGGETQYF.

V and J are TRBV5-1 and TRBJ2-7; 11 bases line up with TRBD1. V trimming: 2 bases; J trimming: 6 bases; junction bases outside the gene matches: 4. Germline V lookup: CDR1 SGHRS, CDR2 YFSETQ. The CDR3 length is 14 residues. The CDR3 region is CASSFGQGASEQYF. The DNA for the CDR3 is TGCGCCAGCAGCTTTGGACAGGGGGCCTCCGAGCAGTACTTC.

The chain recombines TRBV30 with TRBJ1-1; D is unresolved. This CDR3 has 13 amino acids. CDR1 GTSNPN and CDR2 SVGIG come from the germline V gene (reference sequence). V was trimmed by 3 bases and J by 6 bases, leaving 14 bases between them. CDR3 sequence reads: CAWSREFQAEAFF. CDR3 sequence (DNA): TGTGCCTGGAGCCGGGAGTTTCAGGCTGAAGCTTTCTTT.

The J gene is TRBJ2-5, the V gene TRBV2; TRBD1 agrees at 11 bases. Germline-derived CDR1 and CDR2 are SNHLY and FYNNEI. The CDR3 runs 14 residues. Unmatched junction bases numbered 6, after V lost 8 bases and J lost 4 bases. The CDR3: CASRDRGLSETQYF. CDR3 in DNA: TGTGCCAGCCGGGACAGGGGGTTATCAGAGACCCAGTACTTC.

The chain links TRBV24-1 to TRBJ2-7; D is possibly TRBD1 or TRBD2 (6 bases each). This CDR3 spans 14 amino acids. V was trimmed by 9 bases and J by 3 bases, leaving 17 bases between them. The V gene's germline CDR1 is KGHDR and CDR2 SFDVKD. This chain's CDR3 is CATPGWGAVYEQYF. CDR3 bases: TGTGCCACCCCTGGGTGGGGGGCGGTCTACGAGCAGTACTTC.

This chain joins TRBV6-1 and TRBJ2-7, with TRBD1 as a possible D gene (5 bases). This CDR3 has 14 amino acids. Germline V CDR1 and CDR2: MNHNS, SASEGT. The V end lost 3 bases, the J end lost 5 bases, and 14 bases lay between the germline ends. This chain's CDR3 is CASSEGNRQNEQYF. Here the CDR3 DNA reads TGTGCCAGCAGTGAGGGCAACAGGCAGAACGAGCAGTACTTC.

CDR3 in amino acids: CASSIRDGDQPQHF. DNA of the CDR3: TGTGCCAGCAGTATCCGGGACGGCGATCAGCCCCAGCATTTT. V gene TRBV6-5 combines with J gene TRBJ1-5, with D possibly matching TRBD1 (5 bases). The CDR3 runs 14 residues. Trimming stripped 5 bases from V and 5 bases from J, with 13 bases between. Looked up from germline, CDR1 is MNHEY and CDR2 is SVGAGI.

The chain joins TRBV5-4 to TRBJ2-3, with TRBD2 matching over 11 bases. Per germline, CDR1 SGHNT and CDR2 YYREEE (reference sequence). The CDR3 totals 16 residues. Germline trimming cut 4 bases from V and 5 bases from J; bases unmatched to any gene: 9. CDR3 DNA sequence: TGTGCCAGCAGCCCGACTAGCGGGGAGGGGGGAGATACGCAGTATTTT. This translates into CASSPTSGEGGDTQYF.

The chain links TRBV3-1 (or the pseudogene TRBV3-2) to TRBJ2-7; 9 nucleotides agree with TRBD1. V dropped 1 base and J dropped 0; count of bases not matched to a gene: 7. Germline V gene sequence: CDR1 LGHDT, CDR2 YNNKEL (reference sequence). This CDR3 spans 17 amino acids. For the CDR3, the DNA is TGTGCCAGCAGCCAAGCGACAGGGGGTGTCAGCTCCTACGAGCAGTACTTC. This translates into CASSQATGGVSSYEQYF.

DNA for the CDR3: TGTGCCAGCAGCTATATGACACCGAACACTGAAGCTTTCTTT. Amino acids: CASSYMTPNTEAFF. The chain joins TRBV7-2 to TRBJ1-1, with D unclear. The CDR3 runs to 14 residues. Germline values: CDR1 SGHTA, CDR2 FQGNSA. Deletions cut 4 bases from V and 1 base from J, with 10 bases between.

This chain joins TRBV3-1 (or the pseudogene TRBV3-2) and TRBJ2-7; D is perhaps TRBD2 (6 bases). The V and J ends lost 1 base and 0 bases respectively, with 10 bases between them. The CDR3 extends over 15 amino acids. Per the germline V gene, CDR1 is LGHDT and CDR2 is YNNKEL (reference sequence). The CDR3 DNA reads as TGTGCCAGCAGCCAAGCCGCGGGGAGCTCCTACGAGCAGTACTTC. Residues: CASSQAAGSSYEQYF.

The chain's CDR3 is CAFTTATNTEAFF. The CDR3 DNA follows: TGTGCCTTTACGACAGCAACCAACACTGAAGCTTTCTTT. The chain combines TRBV19 with TRBJ1-1, with D tentatively TRBD1 (5 bases). Between the trimmed V and J ends, which lost 11 bases and 2 bases, there was a span of 15 bases. This CDR3 spans 13 amino acids. CDR1 is LNHDA and CDR2 is SQIVND in the germline V gene (reference sequence).

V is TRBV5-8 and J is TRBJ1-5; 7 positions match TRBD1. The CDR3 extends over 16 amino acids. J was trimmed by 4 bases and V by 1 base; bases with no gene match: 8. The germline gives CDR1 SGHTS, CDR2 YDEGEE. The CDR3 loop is CASSLFGRGANQPQHF. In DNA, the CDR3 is TGTGCCAGCAGCTTGTTCGGCAGGGGGGCAAATCAGCCCCAGCATTTT.